This note documents a single T cell receptor (beta chain) sequence. This clone appeared once. Its antigen is still unknown. Base qualities are not provided; no much larger clone lies one nucleotide away. The sample originates from a study of lymphopenia after photon versus proton radiotherapy (dated by TCRdb to the late 2010s). For context, the study as a whole: In patients with gastrointestinal tumors who developed high-grade lymphopenia, the study compared the immunological effects of photon radiation therapy with those of proton radiation therapy. The cohort included under 25 patients with gastrointestinal tumors who developed lymphopenia after receiving either photon or proton therapy. The study was designed to characterize how the impact on the immune system differs between the two radiation modalities.

Study-level results and caveats: Across the cohort, a larger post-nadir drop in TCR diversity was inversely correlated with overall survival time among patients who died. The survival association was assessed only in patients who died, and better survival with proton therapy was presented by the authors as a possibility rather than a demonstrated result. Proton-treated patients stayed relatively stable during treatment, while photon-treated patients lost naive T cells and TCR diversity and gained effector/memory populations. After the lymphocyte count nadir, repertoires from photon-treated patients showed oligoclonal expansion, particularly of CD8+ Temra cells, and this expansion drove the decline in diversity.

Library preparation employed the immunoSEQ multiplex PCR assay. T cell repertoires were profiled by deep sequencing of rearranged TCR beta loci, alongside multiparametric flow cytometry. Imported from immuneACCESS, the table was reduced by TCRdb to in-frame sequences with V and J called. These copies leave out some clones; in studies compared against another copy, an unresolved V gene accounts for under half, and the cause of the remainder is not known. This sample has 70,000 to 95,000 clones in its table, and around 83% of those were observed once. The top ten clonotypes cover over 1.1% of the sample. Looking up the germline V gene yields CDR1 SGHRS and CDR2 YFSETQ. The germline ends are 13 bases apart after V is trimmed by 0 bases and J by 0 bases. The CDR3 numbers 17 residues from cysteine through phenylalanine. The DNA shown is the 51-base CDR3, in frame from base 1.

Rearrangement joined TRBV5-1 to TRBJ1-3; there is no confident call for the D gene. The sequencing used peripheral blood, collected from a patient treated with proton-based radiotherapy. This TCR was recovered from a man in his 60s with pancreatic cancer. The CDR3 protein is CASSLGSLAFSGNTIYF. The base sequence is TGCGCCAGCAGCTTGGGCAGTCTTGCCTTCTCTGGAAACACCATATATTTT.